Listed here are 27 T cell receptor beta chains from one sample, sequenced in a study of radiotherapy plus CTLA-4 blockade in lung cancer. Some clones are missing from TCRdb's copy, which holds only in-frame ones; the method was immunoSEQ multiplex PCR. The sample shows 70,000 to 90,000 clones, about 78% of them seen only once. Sample: peripheral blood, taken from a patient treated with radiotherapy plus ipilimumab. The receptors were gathered from a human donor with non-small cell lung cancer whose response to radiotherapy plus ipilimumab could not be evaluated. Some clones in this sample may be carry-over from other donors' samples.

The chain has TRBV4-1 and TRBJ2-7; D not resolved. The germline CDR1 and CDR2 sequences are MGHRA and YSYEKL. The CDR3 contains 15 residues. Trimming took 3 bases from V and 1 from J, leaving 13 bases between them. In DNA form, the CDR3 reads TGCGCCAGCAGCCAGGGCCCAGGCAGGTCCTACGAGCAGTACTTC. This encodes CASSQGPGRSYEQYF.

V and J are TRBV28 and TRBJ1-5; D is perhaps TRBD1 (5 bases). The CDR3 sequence is 15 residues long. V was pared by 5 bases and J by 2 bases, with 13 bases between. Germline loops: CDR1 MDHEN, CDR2 SYDVKM. CDR3 nucleotide sequence: TGTGCCAGCAGTCAAAGGGGAGGAGGCAATCAGCCCCAGCATTTT. Translating it yields CASSQRGGGNQPQHF. The entire variable domain, with the rest obtained from reference TRBV28 and TRBJ1-5, is as follows: DVKVTQSSRYLVKRTGEKVFLECVQDMDHENMFWYRQDPGLGLRLIYFSYDVKMKEKGDIPEGYSVSREKKERFSLILESASTNQTSMYLCASSQRGGGNQPQHFGDGTRLSIL.

With respect to this clone: Other DNA sequences in the sample encode the same CDR3. The chain employs TRBV18 and TRBJ2-5; the D is unclear. V was pared by 2 bases and J by 1 base, with 8 bases between. Germline V gene data show CDR1 as KGHSH and CDR2 as LQKENI. The CDR3 loop spans 14 amino acids. CDR3 bases: TGTGCCAGCTCACCATTAACGGTCCAAGAGACCCAGTACTTC. It encodes CASSPLTVQETQYF.

The J gene is TRBJ1-5, the V gene TRBV6-5; weak D call: TRBD1 (5 bases). V was trimmed by 6 bases and J by 5 bases, leaving 17 bases between them. CDR3 length: 15 amino acids. Germline V gene sequence: CDR1 MNHEY, CDR2 SVGAGI. CDR3 DNA sequence: TGTGCCAGCAGCCGCGGGGGGGGAGGATATCAGCCCCAGCATTTT. This gives the protein CASSRGGGGYQPQHF.

Concerning this clone itself: The same CDR3 is also encoded by other DNA sequences in this sample. The chain has TRBV6-5 and TRBJ2-2; D perhaps matches TRBD1 (5 bases). Germline CDR1 reads MNHEY; CDR2 reads SVGAGI. Trimming removed 2 bases from V and 5 bases from J, with 6 bases in between. The CDR3 runs 13 residues. The CDR3 DNA sequence: TGTGCCAGCAGTTACAGGGGTACCGGGGAGCTGTTTTTT. This sequence encodes CASSYRGTGELFF.

In this sample, this clone turned up once. V gene TRBV27 combines with J gene TRBJ1-6, with 9 bases identical to TRBD1. From germline, CDR1 is MNHEY and CDR2 SMNVEV (reference sequence). J was trimmed by 10 bases and V by 3 bases; bases with no gene match: 7. This CDR3 is built from 15 residues. CDR3 region: CASSFSGQGKSPLHF. CDR3 nucleotides: TGTGCCAGCAGTTTTTCGGGACAGGGCAAATCACCCCTCCACTTT.

The genes are TRBV5-1 and TRBJ2-3, with 10 bases that match TRBD2. Germline CDR1 SGHRS, CDR2 YFSETQ. V lost 0 bases and J lost 4; bases outside the gene matches: 2. The CDR3 consists of 15 residues. The CDR3 reads CASSLASGGADTQYF. CDR3 DNA sequence: TGCGCCAGCAGCTTGGCCAGCGGGGGGGCAGATACGCAGTATTTT.

The gene calls are TRBV9 and TRBJ1-1; D might be TRBD1 (6 bases). The CDR3 is made up of 14 amino acids. The germline V and J ends were trimmed by 4 bases and 2 bases, with 12 bases remaining between them. Germline V gene data show CDR1 as SGDLS and CDR2 as YYNGEE. The CDR3, as DNA: TGTGCCAGCAGCTCGACGGGACATAACACTGAAGCTTTCTTT. It translates to CASSSTGHNTEAFF. Combining the CDR3 with reference TRBV9 and TRBJ1-1 gives the whole variable domain DSGVTQTPKHLITATGQRVTLRCSPRSGDLSVYWYQQSLDQGLQFLIQYYNGEERAKGNILERFSAQQFPDLHSELNLSSLELGDSALYFCASSSTGHNTEAFFGQGTRLTVV.

The chain uses TRBV28 and TRBJ2-7, with D possibly being TRBD1 (6 bases). The CDR3 extends over 16 amino acids. CDR1 MDHEN and CDR2 SYDVKM come from the germline V gene. The V end lost 3 bases, the J end lost 2 bases, and 17 bases lay between the germline ends. The CDR3 coding sequence is TGTGCCAGCAGTTTTTTCCGGGACAACCAGCCCTACGAGCAGTACTTC. Translated: CASSFFRDNQPYEQYF.

The J gene is TRBJ1-1, the V gene TRBV5-1; 9 bases agree with TRBD1. J gave up 7 bases and V 5 bases, and 6 bases lay outside the gene matches. CDR1 is SGHRS, CDR2 YFSETQ, per germline. This CDR3 has 13 residues. CDR3 sequence: CASSTGQGNEAFF. CDR3 DNA sequence: TGCGCCAGCAGTACCGGACAGGGGAATGAAGCTTTCTTT.

This chain connects TRBV7-9 to TRBJ2-5, with D unresolved. Germline CDR1 reads SEHNR; CDR2 reads FQNEAQ (reference sequence). The V end was cut by 1 base, the J end by 0 bases, with 15 bases between. This CDR3 contains 17 residues. For the CDR3, the DNA is TGTGCCAGCAGCTTAGGCGTCGCAATGATGGACCAAGAGACCCAGTACTTC. Translated: CASSLGVAMMDQETQYF. Full variable domain (rest looked up from reference TRBV7-9 and TRBJ2-5): DTGVSQNPRHKITKRGQNVTFRCDPISEHNRLYWYRQTLGQGPEFLTYFQNEAQLEKSRLLSDRFSAERPKGSFSTLEIQRTEQGDSAMYLCASSLGVAMMDQETQYFGPGTRLLVL.

The chain links TRBV7-9 to TRBJ2-3, with D tentatively TRBD2 (7 bases). Looked up from germline, CDR1 is SEHNR and CDR2 is FQNEAQ (reference sequence). V was cut by 3 bases and J by 2 bases, with 12 bases left in between. This CDR3 region has 15 residues. The CDR3 DNA follows: TGTGCCAGCAGCTTGGGGGGGACATCCACAGATACGCAGTATTTT. Translating it yields CASSLGGTSTDTQYF.

The CDR3 sequence is CASSLGRPNTGELFF. CDR3 in DNA: TGTGCCAGCAGCTTGGGCAGGCCAAACACCGGGGAGCTGTTTTTT. The chain recombines TRBV5-4 with TRBJ2-2; no firm D call. The CDR3 sequence is 15 residues long. Trimming shortened V by 0 bases and J by 2 bases, and 8 bases separated the two germline ends. Germline CDR1 is SGHNT and CDR2 is YYREEE (reference sequence).

The CDR3 protein is CASSPPAAYQETQYF. The CDR3 DNA follows: TGTGCCAGCAGTCCTCCTGCAGCGTACCAAGAGACCCAGTACTTC. This sequence joins TRBV6-6 and TRBJ2-5, with no clear D. Germline V gives CDR1 MNHNY, CDR2 SVGAGI (reference sequence). The CDR3 is 15 amino acids. V was cut by 5 bases and J by 0 bases, with 13 bases left in between.

A single count supports this clone. The genes are TRBV18 and TRBJ1-1; no clear D. V dropped 2 bases and J dropped 1 base, with 11 bases sitting between them. The CDR3 has 15 amino acids. CDR1 and CDR2 (germline): KGHSH, LQKENI. DNA of the CDR3: TGTGCCAGCTCACCAAAGCAGGTCCAGAACACTGAAGCTTTCTTT. Protein: CASSPKQVQNTEAFF.

The chain links TRBV19 to TRBJ2-7; a weak D match, TRBD2 (6 bases). CDR1 and CDR2 from the germline V gene are LNHDA and SQIVND (reference sequence). The CDR3 has 16 amino acids. The V gene lost 9 bases and the J gene lost 0 bases, with 21 bases spanning the gap. This chain's CDR3 is CASAAIQTAGSYEQYF. The CDR3 DNA reads as TGTGCCAGCGCCGCCATACAGACAGCGGGCTCCTACGAGCAGTACTTC. The complete variable domain, with remaining parts taken from reference TRBV19 and TRBJ2-7, reads DGGITQSPKYLFRKEGQNVTLSCEQNLNHDAMYWYRQDPGQGLRLIYYSQIVNDFQKGDIAEGYSVSREKKESFPLTVTSAQKNPTAFYLCASAAIQTAGSYEQYFGPGTRLTVT.

V and J are TRBV6-1 and TRBJ2-7; possible D gene TRBD1, 5 bases. The CDR3 contains 15 residues. Per the germline V gene, CDR1 is MNHNS and CDR2 is SASEGT. V was trimmed by 6 bases and J by 5 bases, leaving 20 bases between them. The chain's CDR3 is CASSLGEQSWNEQYF. The CDR3 nucleotides are TGTGCCAGCAGCCTAGGGGAACAGTCCTGGAACGAGCAGTACTTC.

The chain combines TRBV7-2 with TRBJ2-7; TRBD2 is a possible D gene (6 bases). Trimming pared 0 bases from V and 4 bases from J, leaving 10 bases between. Germline assignment: CDR1 SGHTA and CDR2 FQGNSA. The CDR3 is 14 residues long. Here the CDR3 reads CASSLAGTLYEQYF. The CDR3 DNA is TGTGCCAGCAGCTTAGCAGGGACTCTGTACGAGCAGTACTTC.

The chain recombines TRBV7-3 with TRBJ2-5, with 11 bases aligning to TRBD2. The CDR3 is 15 residues long. Germline trimming cut 5 bases from V and 5 bases from J; bases unmatched to any gene: 7. Germline CDR1 reads SGHTA; CDR2 reads FQGTGA. This chain's CDR3 is CASSPIAGGLETQYF. CDR3 sequence (DNA): TGTGCCAGCAGCCCAATAGCGGGGGGGCTTGAGACCCAGTACTTC.

J is TRBJ2-1 and V is TRBV9; a possible D gene is TRBD2 (7 bases). CDR3 size: 15 residues. The V end lost 3 bases, the J end lost 1 base, and 11 bases lay between the germline ends. From germline, CDR1 is SGDLS and CDR2 YYNGEE. The CDR3 loop is CASSAGGLSYNEQFF. DNA of the CDR3: TGTGCCAGCAGCGCCGGGGGGCTTTCCTACAATGAGCAGTTCTTC.

The V gene is TRBV6-6, the J gene TRBJ2-7; TRBD1 aligns across 7 bases. CDR1 MNHNY and CDR2 SVGAGI come from the germline V gene (reference sequence). J gave up 0 bases and V 6 bases, and 5 bases lay outside the gene matches. The CDR3 loop spans 14 amino acids. The CDR3 nucleotides read TGTGCCAGCAGCGCGACAGGGCCCTCCTACGAGCAGTACTTC. Residues: CASSATGPSYEQYF.

V is TRBV19 and J is TRBJ2-5; D ambiguous. V was clipped by 0 bases and J by 4 bases, with 12 bases between them. The CDR3 covers 15 residues. The germline V gene encodes CDR1 LNHDA and CDR2 SQIVND (reference sequence). The CDR3 region has the DNA TGTGCCAGTAGTATAGAGCCCTCTAGAGGAGAGACCCAGTACTTC. As protein: CASSIEPSRGETQYF.

This clone was detected only once. This chain connects TRBV4-2 to TRBJ1-2; 8 bases fit TRBD1. Germline CDR1 is LGHNA and CDR2 is YNFKEQ. The CDR3 covers 15 residues. V shed 1 base, J shed 4 bases, and the junction held 5 bases outside the gene matches. CDR3 region: CASSQVSDRGYGYTF. CDR3 nucleotides: TGTGCCAGCAGCCAAGTGAGCGACAGGGGCTATGGCTACACCTTC.

V usage is TRBV6-6 and J usage is TRBJ2-6; no clear D. Trimming took off 0 bases at V and 0 bases at J, with 3 bases between the two ends. The CDR3 has 15 amino acids. Germline V gene data show CDR1 as MNHNY and CDR2 as SVGAGI (reference sequence). The CDR3 nucleotides are TGTGCCAGCAGTTACTCCCACTCTGGGGCCAACGTCCTGACTTTC. Translation gives CASSYSHSGANVLTF.

The chain employs TRBV6-1 and TRBJ2-4, with TRBD2 identical over 7 bases. Germline CDR1 is MNHNS and CDR2 is SASEGT. V lost 6 bases and J lost 6; bases outside the gene matches: 8. The CDR3 length is 14 residues. CDR3 DNA: TGTGCCAGCAGCCTGCGGGGGATAGGAAACATTCAGTACTTC. Translating it yields CASSLRGIGNIQYF.

This rearrangement joins TRBV11-3 to TRBJ2-1; a possible D gene is TRBD1 (7 bases). Germline values: CDR1 SGHNT, CDR2 YENEEA. Trimming removed 5 bases from V and 6 bases from J, with 14 bases in between. CDR3 length: 14 amino acids. The DNA of the CDR3 is TGTGCCAGCAGCCCGCGACAGGGAGGCAATGAGCAGTTCTTC. This sequence encodes CASSPRQGGNEQFF.

The chain is built from TRBV2 and TRBJ1-1, with TRBD1 identical over 7 bases. Germline V gene sequence: CDR1 SNHLY, CDR2 FYNNEI. Trimming at V came to 4 bases and at J to 4 bases, leaving 6 bases not matched to a gene. This CDR3 is 14 amino acids long. The CDR3 region is CASSADRFATEAFF. CDR3 coding DNA: TGTGCCAGCAGTGCGGACAGGTTTGCCACTGAAGCTTTCTTT.